These 27 T cell receptor beta chains were sequenced from one sample in a study of regulatory T cells in long-lasting Graves disease. In building TCR beta libraries, iRepertoire HTBI primers were used together with Arm-PCR of CDR3 regions. A single record per CDR3 protein comes from TCRdb applying MiXCR to the multiplex PCR reads. Found here are around 460,000 distinct CDR3 sequences, about a fifth of them singletons; the top ten hold over 6%. Time point: persistent/refractory GD, antithyroid drugs over 5 years with positive TRAb. The TCR library used RNA extracted from PBMCs. The sample was peripheral blood mononuclear cells (PBMCs), taken when the disease was refractory, from a patient treated with antithyroid drugs. These receptors originate from a female donor with Graves disease.

V and J are TRBV7-9 and TRBJ2-7; 8 bases map to TRBD2. The V gene's germline CDR1 is SEHNR and CDR2 FQNEAQ (reference sequence). V was pared by 4 bases and J by 2 bases, with 7 bases of the junction left unmatched. The CDR3 is made up of 15 amino acids. CDR3 nucleotides: TGTGCCAGCAGCTCAATGGGGACTAGAACCTACGAGCAGTACTTC. It encodes CASSSMGTRTYEQYF.

This rearrangement joins TRBV6-1 to TRBJ1-2; D ambiguous. V lost 7 bases to trimming and J lost 4 bases, with 13 bases between them. Germline V CDR1 and CDR2: MNHNS, SASEGT. There are 13 residues in the CDR3. The CDR3 nucleotides are TGTGCCAGCACCGGACTCAGCTTCTATGGCTACACCTTC. It is translated as CASTGLSFYGYTF.

At least ten counts were recorded for this clonotype. V and J are TRBV12-3 or TRBV12-4 and TRBJ1-2, with D possibly being TRBD1 (5 bases). Trimming cost V 4 bases and J 4 bases, with 25 bases left between them. CDR3 length: 18 residues. The CDR3 bases are TGTGCCAGCAGTTCATCATCTTTGAATCGACAGATACCCTATGGCTACACCTTC. Translation gives CASSSSSLNRQIPYGYTF.

A few counts support this clonotype. CDR3 nucleotide sequence: TGTGCCAGCAGCACTATGGACAGGGCCTACGAGCAGTACTTC. Its protein is CASSTMDRAYEQYF. V gene TRBV28 combines with J gene TRBJ2-7, with 8 nucleotides matching TRBD1. CDR1 and CDR2 from the germline V gene are MDHEN and SYDVKM. V dropped 6 bases and J dropped 2; count of bases not matched to a gene: 6. The CDR3 spans 14 residues.

The sample holds many counts of this clonotype. A much larger clone differs by one base, so this may be a read error. This chain joins TRBV7-3 and TRBJ2-5, with D unclear. The ends were cut back, 1 base at V and 5 bases at J, with 8 bases in the middle. CDR3 length equals 13 residues. Germline V lookup: CDR1 SGHTA, CDR2 FQGTGA. CDR3 nucleotides: TGTGCCAGCAGCTTAATTTACGGGGAGACCCAGTACTTC. It translates to CASSLIYGETQYF.

This clonotype was recorded many times. This chain links TRBV28 with TRBJ1-5; D is perhaps TRBD1 (6 bases). The CDR3 consists of 17 residues. V lost 6 bases, J lost 5 bases, and 23 bases lay in between. Germline V gives CDR1 MDHEN, CDR2 SYDVKM. For the CDR3, the DNA is TGTGCCAGCAGCCTATTTGGGGCCAGGGGAGGGGATCAGCCCCAGCATTTT. It specifies CASSLFGARGGDQPQHF.

This chain joins TRBV20-1 and TRBJ2-3; 10 positions agree with TRBD1. Germline lookup yields CDR1 DFQATT and CDR2 SNEGSKA (reference sequence). V lost 5 bases and J lost 4; bases outside the gene matches: 6. The CDR3 runs to 14 residues. The CDR3 spells CSARTGQGADTQYF. CDR3 nucleotide sequence: TGCAGTGCTCGGACTGGACAGGGGGCAGATACGCAGTATTTT.

This clonotype turned up a few times. The CDR3 nucleotides are TGTGCCAGCAGTTACCCTAGACAGGAAGGTGGCTACGAGCAGTACTTC. As protein: CASSYPRQEGGYEQYF. The chain is built from TRBV6-5 and TRBJ2-7, with a weak D call TRBD1 (6 bases). Trimming took off 2 bases at V and 3 bases at J, with 17 bases between the two ends. CDR3 length equals 16 residues. Germline V lookup: CDR1 MNHEY, CDR2 SVGAGI.

This clonotype showed up many times. The chain uses TRBV3-1 and TRBJ1-2; D is uncertain. Germline values: CDR1 LGHDT, CDR2 YNNKEL (reference sequence). The CDR3 length is 14 residues. V dropped 4 bases and J dropped 4 bases, with 13 bases sitting between them. The CDR3 nucleotides read TGTGCCAGCAGCCTCCAGACCTCCCTCTATGGCTACACCTTC. It is translated as CASSLQTSLYGYTF.

The table lists this clonotype with a few counts. The chain has TRBV28 and TRBJ2-2; D may be TRBD2 (6 bases). Between the trimmed V and J ends, which lost 4 bases and 4 bases, there was a span of 13 bases. Looked up from germline, CDR1 is MDHEN and CDR2 is SYDVKM. The CDR3 is 15 amino acids. This CDR3 is CASSSAGLLTGELFF. The CDR3 bases are TGTGCCAGCAGTTCGGCGGGACTCCTCACCGGGGAGCTGTTTTTT.

This clonotype was observed at least ten times. V and J are TRBV10-3 and TRBJ1-4; 8 bases align to TRBD1. V was clipped by 10 bases and J by 5 bases; unmatched bases: 9. This CDR3 has 14 residues. The V gene's germline CDR1 is ENHRY and CDR2 SYGVKD. DNA for the CDR3: TGTGCCAGCCAGCCGGGACAGGACAATGAAAAACTGTTTTTT. Amino acid sequence: CASQPGQDNEKLFF.

In this sample, this clonotype turned up many times. The chain recombines TRBV20-1 with TRBJ1-2; no firm D call. Germline V CDR1 and CDR2: DFQATT, SNEGSKA (reference sequence). V was pared by 8 bases and J by 3 bases, with 13 bases between. This CDR3 is 12 amino acids long. The CDR3 spells CSTGPGDYGYTF. The CDR3 DNA reads TGCAGTACTGGCCCCGGGGACTATGGCTACACCTTC.

The chain employs TRBV12-3 or TRBV12-4 and TRBJ2-6; D is ambiguous. This CDR3 is built from 16 residues. V lost 2 bases and J 0 bases, leaving 8 bases between the germline ends. CDR3 nucleotide sequence: TGTGCCAGCAGTTTAAATGGAGCCTCTGGGGCCAACGTCCTGACTTTC. It yields the protein CASSLNGASGANVLTF.

Many counts were recorded for this clonotype. The chain has TRBV13 and TRBJ1-1; TRBD1 is a possible D gene (5 bases). Between the trimmed V and J ends, which lost 5 bases and 7 bases, there was a span of 14 bases. CDR1 PRHDT and CDR2 FYEKMQ come from the germline V gene (reference sequence). This CDR3 spans 13 amino acids. Here the CDR3 reads CASSPVGGSEAFF. CDR3 DNA sequence: TGTGCCAGCAGCCCCGTCGGGGGGAGTGAAGCTTTCTTT.

The V and J genes are TRBV19 and TRBJ1-4; TRBD1 agrees at 12 bases. The CDR3 consists of 14 residues. CDR1 LNHDA and CDR2 SQIVND come from the germline V gene (reference sequence). The trim removed 5 bases at V and 9 bases at J, leaving 4 bases unmatched. CDR3 protein: CASSSGQGAKKLFF. CDR3 bases: TGTGCCAGTAGTTCGGGACAGGGGGCGAAAAAACTGTTTTTT.

The sample holds a few counts of this clonotype. The chain couples TRBV19 to TRBJ1-6; 9 bases match TRBD1. The CDR3 is 15 amino acids. V dropped 7 bases and J dropped 9; count of bases not matched to a gene: 10. Germline lookup yields CDR1 LNHDA and CDR2 SQIVND (reference sequence). The CDR3 reads CASTPSGTGTSPLHF. The CDR3 bases are TGTGCCAGTACCCCCTCCGGGACAGGGACTTCACCCCTCCACTTT.

This clonotype was counted a few times. V and J are TRBV29-1 and TRBJ1-4, with 9 bases lining up with TRBD1. This CDR3 has 15 amino acids. V lost 7 bases and J lost 10; bases outside the gene matches: 16. CDR1 is SQVTM, CDR2 ANQGSEA, per germline. The CDR3 loop is CSAKAPGTGRAKLFF. Here the CDR3 DNA reads TGCAGCGCCAAGGCCCCCGGGACAGGGAGGGCAAAACTGTTTTTT.

In its sample, this clonotype was seen a few times. The chain has TRBV6-5 and TRBJ2-5; a weak D match, TRBD2 (6 bases). The CDR3 is 14 residues long. CDR1 is MNHEY and CDR2 is SVGAGI in the germline V gene. V was clipped by 2 bases and J by 7 bases, with 14 bases between them. The CDR3 DNA sequence: TGTGCCAGCAGTTACGGGACTCCTACGGGGACCCAGTACTTC. Residues: CASSYGTPTGTQYF.

The table lists this clonotype with many counts. CDR3 bases: TGTGCCAGCGGACTACACTATGGCTACACCTTC. Its translation is CASGLHYGYTF. The V call is TRBV28, the J call TRBJ1-2; no clear D gene. The CDR3 length is 11 residues. The ends were cut back, 8 bases at V and 3 bases at J, with 7 bases in the middle. Germline V CDR1 and CDR2: MDHEN, SYDVKM.

The chain combines TRBV7-9 with TRBJ2-7; TRBD2 matches at 9 bases. Germline V gives CDR1 SEHNR, CDR2 FQNEAQ (reference sequence). The junction had 5 bases not matched to a gene; V was cut back by 8 bases and J by 6 bases. This CDR3 is built from 12 residues. CDR3 sequence (DNA): TGTGCCAGCGGTAGCGGGAGTGGCGAGCAGTACTTC. This codes for CASGSGSGEQYF. Full variable domain (missing parts from reference TRBV7-9 and TRBJ2-7): DTGVSQNPRHKITKRGQNVTFRCDPISEHNRLYWYRQTLGQGPEFLTYFQNEAQLEKSRLLSDRFSAERPKGSFSTLEIQRTEQGDSAMYLCASGSGSGEQYFGPGTRLTVT.

This clonotype has more than one count but fewer than ten. This chain uses TRBV28 with TRBJ2-1; D is uncertain. The CDR3 runs to 16 residues. Trimming stripped 7 bases from V and 0 bases from J, with 16 bases between. From germline, CDR1 is MDHEN and CDR2 SYDVKM. CDR3: CASIKKIGPSYNEQFF. CDR3 nucleotide sequence: TGTGCCAGCATCAAGAAAATAGGCCCCTCCTACAATGAGCAGTTCTTC.

The table lists this clonotype with a few counts. This sequence joins TRBV7-2 and TRBJ2-7; D gene ambiguous. V was cut by 2 bases and J by 3 bases, with 14 bases left in between. The CDR3 runs 15 residues. Per germline, CDR1 SGHTA and CDR2 FQGNSA. Here the CDR3 DNA reads TGTGCCAGCAGCTTATCGGCGACCGAATTCTACGAGCAGTACTTC. This codes for CASSLSATEFYEQYF.

This clonotype was detected ten times or more. The chain links TRBV19 to TRBJ1-1, with D unclear. Trimming cost V 3 bases and J 4 bases, with 15 bases left between them. Germline V lookup: CDR1 LNHDA, CDR2 SQIVND (reference sequence). The CDR3 length is 15 residues. CDR3 DNA: TGTGCCAGTAGTATCTTCTATACCGTGAGCACTGAAGCTTTCTTT. This gives the protein CASSIFYTVSTEAFF.

This chain links TRBV9 with TRBJ1-5, with no clear D. This CDR3 has 16 residues. Trimming cost V 0 bases and J 0 bases, with 10 bases left between them. CDR1 and CDR2 (germline): SGDLS, YYNGEE. The CDR3 region has the DNA TGTGCCAGCAGCGTAGCTTTGGGGTGTAGCAATCAGCCCCAGCATTTT. Its protein product is CASSVALGCSNQPQHF. Supplemented by reference TRBV9 and TRBJ1-5, the full variable domain reads DSGVTQTPKHLITATGQRVTLRCSPRSGDLSVYWYQQSLDQGLQFLIQYYNGEERAKGNILERFSAQQFPDLHSELNLSSLELGDSALYFCASSVALGCSNQPQHFGDGTRLSIL.

This clonotype turned up a few times. This chain connects TRBV29-1 to TRBJ1-2, with 7 bases that match TRBD1. The ends lost 5 bases at V and 4 bases at J; junction bases unmatched: 13. In germline, CDR1 is SQVTM, CDR2 ANQGSEA. This CDR3 has 15 residues. The CDR3 DNA sequence: TGCAGCGTTTCCCTAGGCCTCGCAGGGGGCTATGGCTACACCTTC. Its translation: CSVSLGLAGGYGYTF.

This clonotype was seen ten or more times. The chain couples TRBV28 to TRBJ2-2, with unresolved D. V was shortened by 6 bases and J by 3 bases, with 8 bases between the two germline ends. The CDR3 loop spans 13 amino acids. Looked up from germline, CDR1 is MDHEN and CDR2 is SYDVKM. The CDR3: CASSFPYTGELFF. CDR3 in DNA: TGTGCCAGCAGCTTCCCGTACACCGGGGAGCTGTTTTTT.

The table lists this clonotype with many counts. CDR3 sequence reads: CASSRQGVAYEQYF. CDR3 DNA: TGTGCCAGCAGTCGACAGGGGGTCGCCTACGAGCAGTACTTC. J is TRBJ2-7 and V is TRBV2; 9 nucleotides match TRBD1. The V and J ends lost 5 bases and 2 bases, in that order; junction bases with no gene match: 4. The CDR3 runs 14 residues. Germline CDR1 SNHLY, CDR2 FYNNEI. The full variable domain, rest sourced from reference TRBV2 and TRBJ2-7, is EPEVTQTPSHQVTQMGQEVILRCVPISNHLYFYWYRQILGQKVEFLVSFYNNEISEKSEIFDDQFSVERPDGSNFTLKIRSTKLEDSAMYFCASSRQGVAYEQYFGPGTRLTVT.